This T cell receptor (beta chain) appears in the sequencing data of a study of CD8 T cells in ankylosing spondylitis (dated by TCRdb to the late 2010s). Some background on the complete study: To find TCR variants linked to disease, the study profiled T cell receptor beta repertoires in ankylosing spondylitis patients and healthy donors. Peripheral blood was sampled, and synovial fluid was additionally collected from ankylosing spondylitis patients. The whole study cohort included under 140 healthy donors and 25 ankylosing spondylitis patients. Study-wide findings and limitations: A TCR beta motif made up of several highly homologous amino acid variants appeared to be characteristic of blood from ankylosing spondylitis patients. The disease-linked clones had a CD8+ phenotype and were found at relatively low frequencies in peripheral blood. Significant enrichment of the disease-linked clones was reported in matched synovial fluid samples from ankylosing spondylitis patients. Some motif variants were previously reported in synovial fluid and blood of reactive arthritis patients, suggesting common disease-initiation mechanisms.

CDR1 and CDR2 (SQVTM, ANQGSEA) derive from the germline V gene. The CDR3 runs 16 residues from the cysteine to the phenylalanine. Just the 48-base CDR3 DNA is kept, in frame starting at base 1. V loses 5 bases at its end and J loses 5 bases; junction bases beyond the gene matches: 15. TCRdb lists the instrument as Illumina HiSeq 2500. TCR beta libraries were prepared by quantitative 5'-RACE with molecular barcodes. On the study's bioinformatics: A new computational method based on a probabilistic model of VDJ rearrangement was used to identify disease-linked TCR variants. TCRdb handled the public reads itself, with Q25 trimming in fastp and clone calling in MiXCR, and kept productive beta chains. CDR3 protein sequences are deduplicated, and each keeps its most common genes and DNA. TCRdb's processing, not the authors', yielded these V and J calls. The sample includes 650,000 to 800,000 distinct CDR3 sequences, with 15% to 20% observed a single time. The top ten clonotypes cover under 20% of the sample.

A note on this clonotype: Its antigen is not yet known. No base quality information exists; no much larger clone differs at one position.

The specimen sequenced was blood, either unsorted or a sorted T cell fraction (not recorded which). This clonotype was obtained from a male donor with ankylosing spondylitis. The chain uses TRBV29-1 and TRBJ2-5; 9 junctional bases match TRBD1. The base sequence is TGCAGCGTTAACGGGGGCCCGACAGGGGGAGAGGAGACCCAGTACTTC. Its translation reads: CSVNGGPTGGEETQYF.